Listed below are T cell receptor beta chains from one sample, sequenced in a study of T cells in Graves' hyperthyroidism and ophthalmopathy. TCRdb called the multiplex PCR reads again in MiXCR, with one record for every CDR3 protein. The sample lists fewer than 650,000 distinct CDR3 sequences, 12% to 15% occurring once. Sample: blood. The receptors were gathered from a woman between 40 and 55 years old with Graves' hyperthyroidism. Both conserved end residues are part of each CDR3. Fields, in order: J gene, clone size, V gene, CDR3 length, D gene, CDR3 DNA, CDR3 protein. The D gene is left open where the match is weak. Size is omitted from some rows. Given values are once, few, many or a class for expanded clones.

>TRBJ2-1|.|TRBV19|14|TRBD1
TGTGCCAGTAGCTTCGGGACAGGGCCATATGAGCAGTTCTTC
CASSFGTGPYEQFF
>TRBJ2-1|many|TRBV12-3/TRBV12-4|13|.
TGTGCCAGCACCGTCGGGACTCACAATGAGCAGTTCTTC
CASTVGTHNEQFF
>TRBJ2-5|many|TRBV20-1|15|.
TGCAGTGCTAGACGATCTCAGGGATACCAAGAGACCCAGTACTTC
CSARRSQGYQETQYF
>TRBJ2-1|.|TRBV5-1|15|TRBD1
TGCGCCAGCAGCGAGGGCCGGACAGGCAACTGGGAGCAGTTCTTC
CASSEGRTGNWEQFF
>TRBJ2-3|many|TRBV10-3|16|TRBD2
TGTGCCATCAGTGAGTCTCTAGCGGGAGTCCCAGATACGCAGTATTTT
CAISESLAGVPDTQYF
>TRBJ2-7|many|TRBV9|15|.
TGTGCCAGCAGCGCGTGGGGGGGCAGCTCCTACGAGCAGTACTTC
CASSAWGGSSYEQYF
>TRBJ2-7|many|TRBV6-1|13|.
TGTGCCAGCAGGACAGCGGGACACTACGAGCAGTACTTC
CASRTAGHYEQYF
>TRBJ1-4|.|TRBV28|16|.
TGTGCCAGCAGTTTATTTTCGGTGACAGAGGGGGAAAAACTGTTTTTT
CASSLFSVTEGEKLFF
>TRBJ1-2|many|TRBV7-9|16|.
TGTGCCAGCAGCTCCCCGGTCAGCAGCCCTAGCTATGGCTACACCTTC
CASSSPVSSPSYGYTF
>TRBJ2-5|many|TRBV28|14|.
TGTGCCAGCAGTTTGGGCTGGTACCAAGAGACCCAGTACTTC
CASSLGWYQETQYF
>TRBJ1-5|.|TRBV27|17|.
TGTGCCAGCAGTTTACAAGGAGTGCCGGGACGGAATCAGCCCCAGCATTTT
CASSLQGVPGRNQPQHF
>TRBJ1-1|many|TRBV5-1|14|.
TGCGCCAGCAGCTTGGATGGGGTGAACACTGAAGCTTTCTTT
CASSLDGVNTEAFF
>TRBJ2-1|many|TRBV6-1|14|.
TGTGCCAGCAGTGAATTTCGGGACTTGAATGAGCAGTTCTTC
CASSEFRDLNEQFF
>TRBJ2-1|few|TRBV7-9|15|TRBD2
TGTGCCAGCAGCTTTAAAGCGGGGTTACCTAATGAGCAGTTCTTC
CASSFKAGLPNEQFF
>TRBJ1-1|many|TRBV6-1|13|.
TGTGCCAGCAGTGAAGCACTGAACACTGAAGCTTTCTTT
CASSEALNTEAFF
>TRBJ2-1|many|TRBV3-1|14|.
TGTGCCAGCAGCCAAGATAGAGCCAGGGGCGAGCAGTTCTTC
CASSQDRARGEQFF
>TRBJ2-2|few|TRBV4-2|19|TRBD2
TGTGCCAGCAGCCCGGGGGCGCAGGGGCGGGAGGGCCTCACCGGGGAGCTGTTTTTT
CASSPGAQGREGLTGELFF
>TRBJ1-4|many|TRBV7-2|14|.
TGTGCCAGCAGCTTAGGAGGGCCAAATGAAAAACTGTTTTTT
CASSLGGPNEKLFF
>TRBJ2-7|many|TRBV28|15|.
TGTGCCAGCAGCACCTCCGGACTACCCTCCTACGAGCAGTACTTC
CASSTSGLPSYEQYF
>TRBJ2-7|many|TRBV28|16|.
TGTGCCAGCAGTTCCCAGCGGGCAGGGGGGCTACTACTGCAGTACTTC
CASSSQRAGGLLLQYF
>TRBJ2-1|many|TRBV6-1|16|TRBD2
TGTGCCAGCAGTGAATCGGGCGGGAGGGCCTTCAATGAGCAGTTCTTC
CASSESGGRAFNEQFF
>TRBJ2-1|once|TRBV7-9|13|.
TGTGCCAGCAGCTTAGCGACAAACAATGAGCAGTTCTTC
CASSLATNNEQFF
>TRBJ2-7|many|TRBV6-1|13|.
TGTGCCACCCTCCTGGGCTCGTCCTACGAGCAGTACTTC
CATLLGSSYEQYF
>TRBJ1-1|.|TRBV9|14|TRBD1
TGTGCCAGCAGCGTAAGGGGGCGGGACACTGAAGCTTTCTTT
CASSVRGRDTEAFF
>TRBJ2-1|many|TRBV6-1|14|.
TGTGCCAGCTCCCGGGAGACCCTCTACAATGAGCAGTTCTTC
CASSRETLYNEQFF
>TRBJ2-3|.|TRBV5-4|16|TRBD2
TGTGCCAGCAGCTTGGTAGCGGGAGGAGCGACAGATACGCAGTATTTT
CASSLVAGGATDTQYF
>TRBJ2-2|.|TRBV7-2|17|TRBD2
TGTGCCAGCAGCTTAGTACTAGCGGGAGGGAACACCGGGGAGCTGTTTTTT
CASSLVLAGGNTGELFF
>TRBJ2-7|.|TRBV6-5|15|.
TGTGCCAGCAGTTACAACGGCGGGATTTTCTACGAGCAGTACTTC
CASSYNGGIFYEQYF
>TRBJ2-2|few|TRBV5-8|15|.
TGTGCCAGCAGCCCCCTCACGGCGGGAACCGGGGAGCTGTTTTTT
CASSPLTAGTGELFF
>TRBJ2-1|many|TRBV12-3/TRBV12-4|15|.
TGTGCCAGCAGGGCCGTAGGTTTTGAGTTCTATGAGCAGTTCTTC
CASRAVGFEFYEQFF
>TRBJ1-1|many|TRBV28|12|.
TGTGCCAGCAGTTTATATTACACTGAAGCTTTCTTT
CASSLYYTEAFF
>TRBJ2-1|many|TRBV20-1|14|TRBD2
TGCAGTGCCCGTGGACTAGCGGGCCCGGGCGAGCAGTTCTTC
CSARGLAGPGEQFF